These T cell receptor beta chains were read from a single sample in a study of OX40 agonist ivuxolimab in advanced cancers. Clones were read by immunoSEQ multiplex PCR, and TCRdb kept only the in-frame ones, dropping some. The sample shows over 95,000 clones, 91% of them seen only once. Sequencing was performed on CD4+ or CD8+ T cells sorted from blood, taken in a trial of the OX40 agonist ivuxolimab. The receptors derive from an adult with an advanced solid tumor such as melanoma, head and neck, liver or kidney cancer. Both conserved end residues are part of each CDR3. D genes are given only for firm matches. The size entry is marked missing in some rows and otherwise reads once, few, many or a size class.

clone size	D gene	V gene	J gene	CDR3 protein	CDR3 DNA
.	.	TRBV7-2	TRBJ2-3	CASSWSGLSTDTQYF	TGTGCCAGCAGCTGGAGCGGACTCAGCACAGATACGCAGTATTTT
.	TRBD2	TRBV9	TRBJ2-2	CASSEIGLAGSTGELFF	TGTGCCAGCAGCGAGATCGGACTAGCGGGATCCACCGGGGAGCTGTTTTTT
.	.	TRBV7-8	TRBJ2-5	CASSLGEAKTQYF	TGTGCCAGCAGCCTGGGAGAGGCGAAGACCCAGTACTTC
.	TRBD1	TRBV29-1	TRBJ2-3	CSVQGVPGGSTDTQYF	TGCAGCGTCCAGGGGGTCCCTGGCGGTAGCACAGATACGCAGTATTTT
.	TRBD2	TRBV6-4	TRBJ2-3	CASSRLAAGTDTQYF	TGTGCCAGCAGCAGACTAGCAGCTGGCACAGATACGCAGTATTTT
.	TRBD2	TRBV4-1	TRBJ2-3	CASSQDKASGYRTDTQYF	TGCGCCAGCAGCCAAGATAAGGCTAGCGGTTACCGCACAGATACGCAGTATTTT
.	.	TRBV7-9	TRBJ2-7	CASSSSWGDREQYF	TGTGCCAGCAGCTCCTCCTGGGGGGACAGAGAGCAGTACTTC
once	.	TRBV7-8	TRBJ2-5	CASSLVRAQETQYF	TGTGCCAGCAGCTTAGTTCGGGCACAAGAGACCCAGTACTTC
.	.	TRBV6-4	TRBJ2-3	CASSVTLADTQYF	TGTGCCAGCAGTGTGACGCTAGCAGATACGCAGTATTTT
.	.	TRBV6-6	TRBJ2-3	CASSRDLSSTDTQYF	TGTGCCAGCAGCCGGGACTTATCTAGCACAGATACGCAGTATTTT
.	.	TRBV21-1	TRBJ1-5	CASSDKTRVQGAGQPQHF	TGTGCCAGCAGCGACAAAACTAGGGTACAGGGGGCCGGTCAGCCCCAGCATTTT
.	TRBD2	TRBV5-5	TRBJ2-3	CASGTGLLAGVPDTQYF	TGTGCCAGCGGAACCGGCTTACTAGCGGGAGTACCCGATACGCAGTATTTT
.	.	TRBV9	TRBJ2-7	CASSVGGSGPSYEQYF	TGTGCCAGCAGCGTAGGTGGCAGCGGCCCCTCCTACGAGCAGTACTTC
.	.	TRBV4-1	TRBJ2-7	CASSPGNSVQLTYEQYF	TGCGCCAGCAGCCCCGGAAACTCGGTACAGCTTACCTACGAGCAGTACTTC
.	.	TRBV5-1	TRBJ2-7	CASSLEGVSYEQYF	TGCGCCAGCAGCTTGGAGGGGGTAAGTTACGAGCAGTACTTC
.	.	TRBV19	TRBJ2-7	CASSSSYEQYF	TGTGCCAGTAGTTCGTCCTACGAGCAGTACTTC
.	TRBD1	TRBV7-2	TRBJ2-7	CASSPGGTGEQYF	TGTGCCAGCAGCCCAGGTGGGACAGGCGAGCAGTACTTC
.	.	TRBV7-6	TRBJ2-1	CASSLAGGTYNEQFF	TGTGCCAGCAGCTTAGCGGGAGGCACCTACAATGAGCAGTTCTTC
.	.	TRBV21-1	TRBJ2-7	CASSKVRETEPYEQYF	TGTGCCAGCAGCAAAGTTCGGGAGACAGAACCCTACGAGCAGTACTTC
.	TRBD1	TRBV5-1	TRBJ2-7	CARMGQGTIYEQYF	TGCGCCAGAATGGGACAGGGGACGATCTACGAGCAGTACTTC
.	.	TRBV5-4	TRBJ2-2	CASSAGTTGELFF	TGTGCCAGCAGCGCCGGGACAACCGGGGAGCTGTTTTTT
.	TRBD1	TRBV5-6	TRBJ2-2	CASSLGQGTGELFF	TGTGCCAGCAGCCTGGGACAGGGCACCGGGGAGCTGTTTTTT
.	TRBD1	TRBV29-1	TRBJ2-2	CSVATGGANTGELFF	TGCAGCGTTGCGACAGGGGGCGCGAACACCGGGGAGCTGTTTTTT
.	.	TRBV11-3	TRBJ2-3	CASSARRGADTQYF	TGTGCCAGCAGCGCCCGCAGGGGAGCAGATACGCAGTATTTT
.	.	TRBV18	TRBJ1-5	CASSPLLVAGGEPQHF	TGTGCCAGCTCACCACTATTGGTGGCTGGGGGTGAACCCCAGCATTTT
.	.	TRBV9	TRBJ2-7	CASSFGQRGYEQYF	TGTGCCAGCAGCTTCGGACAGAGGGGATACGAGCAGTACTTC
.	.	TRBV4-1	TRBJ1-1	CASSQDKGGLNTEAFF	TGCGCCAGCAGCCAAGATAAGGGGGGGCTGAACACTGAAGCTTTCTTT
.	.	TRBV7-8	TRBJ2-5	CASTKLGKETQYF	TGTGCCAGCACCAAACTAGGGAAAGAGACCCAGTACTTC
once	.	TRBV19	TRBJ1-5	CASSIAASSNQPQHF	TGTGCCAGTAGTATAGCTGCCAGTAGCAATCAGCCCCAGCATTTT
.	.	TRBV5-1	TRBJ2-7	CASSLGERSEQYF	TGCGCCAGCAGCTTGGGTGAGCGTTCCGAGCAGTACTTC
few	.	TRBV5-6	TRBJ2-3	CASSPTPGGTDTQYF	TGTGCCAGCAGCCCGACCCCTGGGGGCACAGATACGCAGTATTTT
.	.	TRBV28	TRBJ1-6	CASTRGSGSPLHF	TGTGCCAGCACTCGGGGGTCGGGTTCACCCCTCCACTTT
.	TRBD2	TRBV19	TRBJ2-1	CASSKAGASYNEQFF	TGTGCCAGTAGTAAAGCGGGAGCCTCCTACAATGAGCAGTTCTTC
.	.	TRBV4-1	TRBJ2-5	CASSQDNGSQETQYF	TGCGCCAGCAGCCAAGATAACGGGTCTCAAGAGACCCAGTACTTC
.	TRBD2	TRBV4-2	TRBJ2-1	CASSQDRTSGALGQFF	TGTGCCAGCAGCCAAGATCGAACTAGCGGGGCCCTGGGGCAGTTCTTC
.	TRBD2	TRBV19	TRBJ2-1	CASRNYRTSGRHNEQFF	TGTGCCAGTAGGAACTACCGGACTAGCGGGAGACACAATGAGCAGTTCTTC
.	.	TRBV28	TRBJ2-7	CAQLEQTPYEQYF	TGTGCCCAATTAGAACAGACGCCTTACGAGCAGTACTTC
.	.	TRBV15	TRBJ2-1	CATSRARARNEQFF	TGTGCCACCAGCAGAGCCCGCGCGAGAAATGAGCAGTTCTTC
.	.	TRBV7-2	TRBJ2-5	CASSLIRRETQYF	TGTGCCAGCAGCTTAATCCGGAGGGAGACCCAGTACTTC
.	TRBD2	TRBV25-1	TRBJ2-7	CASSLAGSSYEQYF	TGTGCCAGCAGTTTAGCGGGGAGCTCCTACGAGCAGTACTTC
.	.	TRBV7-6	TRBJ1-1	CASTFPRSMNTEAFF	TGTGCCAGCACCTTCCCGAGGAGCATGAACACTGAAGCTTTCTTT
.	.	TRBV4-1	TRBJ2-1	CASSRQGQGRFNEQFF	TGCGCCAGCAGCCGCCAGGGACAAGGGAGGTTCAATGAGCAGTTCTTC
.	.	TRBV19	TRBJ1-4	CASTGTNEKLFF	TGTGCCAGTACCGGGACGAATGAAAAACTGTTTTTT
.	TRBD1	TRBV5-1	TRBJ1-1	CASGPQGSDTEAFF	TGCGCCAGCGGACCACAGGGGTCGGACACTGAAGCTTTCTTT
.	.	TRBV5-1	TRBJ2-5	CASRVSGTVQETQYF	TGCGCCAGCAGGGTGTCGGGGACCGTCCAAGAGACCCAGTACTTC
.	TRBD1	TRBV5-1	TRBJ2-4	CASSNRDRGLKNIQYF	TGCGCCAGCAGCAACCGGGACAGGGGGTTAAAAAACATTCAGTACTTC
.	.	TRBV4-1	TRBJ2-1	CASSQDLYYANEQFF	TGCGCCAGCAGCCAAGATCTGTACTACGCCAATGAGCAGTTCTTC
few	.	TRBV30	TRBJ1-2	CAWSVGALVNYGYTF	TGTGCCTGGAGTGTAGGGGCATTAGTTAACTATGGCTACACCTTC
.	.	TRBV9	TRBJ2-1	CASSVGSGLKYNEQFF	TGTGCCAGCAGCGTAGGTTCAGGGCTCAAATACAATGAGCAGTTCTTC
.	.	TRBV21-1	TRBJ2-3	CASSKKRWTGGKADTQYF	TGTGCCAGCAGCAAGAAACGGTGGACGGGAGGGAAGGCAGATACGCAGTATTTT